This T cell receptor beta chain was observed in a study of T cells in Graves' hyperthyroidism and ophthalmopathy (dated by TCRdb to the late 2010s). Context from the whole study: Peripheral blood was sampled at the time of initial diagnosis, prior to any treatment. A discovery cohort of roughly 100 patients, roughly 40 with Graves' ophthalmopathy and fewer than 65 with stable Graves' hyperthyroidism, was used to find distinguishing TCR V-J signatures. An independent validation cohort of around 20 hyperthyroidism patients and more than 15 patients who later progressed to ophthalmopathy tested prospective prediction of ophthalmopathy. For training and testing, the 80 to 100 patients in the discovery cohort were randomly divided in a 7:3 ratio. In six Graves' hyperthyroidism patients, the study also compared T-cell repertoires from thyroid tissue with T-cell repertoires from blood. After sampling, hyperthyroidism patients received methimazole starting at 30 mg daily, and ophthalmopathy patients received high-dose intravenous methylprednisolone. According to the paper, TCR Vbeta CDR3 sequencing was carried out on over 130 peripheral blood samples, which came from 40 to 45 ophthalmopathy, around 75 hyperthyroidism and roughly 17 progressor patients. What the research found in general, with its limitations: In cross-validation, a model built on a 13 V-J signature told ophthalmopathy apart from stable hyperthyroidism with 87.88% sensitivity and approximately 81% specificity, and in testing the same model reached 80%/75%. In validation, progression to ophthalmopathy was predicted by the model with more than 65% sensitivity and just over 72% specificity, a median of around 6.5 months before onset. No statistical method was used to set the sample size in advance, and investigators knew the group allocation. Blood samples also contained most of the expanded thyroid clonotypes (frequency above 0.001), which suggests that blood repertoires may reflect thyroid immune responses.

The TCR beta CDR3 regions were amplified from the RNA transcripts. A first-round RT-PCR of the TCR CDR3 used the HTBI primer set with the Qiagen OneStep RT-PCR kit. Libraries were constructed in a second round of multiplex PCR, after which size selection and purification were performed. Paired-end sequencing of the libraries was performed with 100 bp reads on an Illumina HiSeq2000. As for the original processing: SOAPnuke was used to process the raw data, throwing out any read that contained adapters or uncalled bases, had a mean Phred below 15, or lacked an exact constant-primer or identifier match. COPE v1.2.5 was used to merge high-quality paired reads, and clonotypes were defined as unique nucleotide sequences. MiTCR v1.1 was used to align clonotypes to the IMGT TRBV, TRBD and TRBJ reference segments. Only V-J combinations with frequency above 0.0001, covering 99% to 99.2% of repertoires, were analysed. The TCS score was defined as the ratio of F50 (clonal expansion) to E x V (chaos), calculated using BLOSUM62-based TCRdist between CDR3 peptides within each V-J. Welch's t-statistics and random forest reduced roughly 540 V-J features to 13, which were used in a naive Bayes classifier (R e1071). TCRdb ran its own pipeline on the public reads, namely fastp trimming at Q25 and MiXCR clone calling, and kept in-frame beta chains. Rows with a matching CDR3 protein are joined into one entry that keeps the most common DNA and genes. These V and J calls derive from TCRdb rather than the authors' analysis. Within this sample are 300,000 to 450,000 distinct CDR3 sequences, with approximately 13% of them counted one time only. 9.2% of the sample lies in the top ten.

As for this clonotype: The clone's antigen remains unknown. No quality values exist for individual bases; no much larger clone is one base distant.

Stable Graves' hyperthyroidism was defined as no progression to ophthalmopathy during 18 months of follow-up. Hyperthyroidism patients were newly diagnosed, with disease duration under 2 months, and aged 18 to 65 years. Exclusion was applied to patients with uncontrolled infections, other autoimmune diseases, pregnancy or lactation. Clinical symptoms, serum thyroxine and TRAb, thyroid ultrasound, and orbital computed tomography formed the basis for the diagnoses. PBMCs were separated from roughly 10 ml of fresh peripheral blood using Ficoll-Paque density gradient centrifugation. Total RNA was extracted with Trizol reagent, and quality was checked on an Agilent 2100 Bioanalyzer. The origin of this receptor is a woman aged 18-29 years with Graves' hyperthyroidism. Sample: blood.

CDR3 sequence: CASSPFYGDRGHTDTQYF. At the DNA level, the sequence is TGTGCCAGCAGTCCCTTCTATGGGGACAGGGGCCACACAGATACGCAGTATTTT. The chain couples TRBV12-3 or TRBV12-4 to TRBJ2-3; TRBD1 agrees with 10 junctional bases. Ends trimmed: V by 5 bases, J by 2 bases; bases unmatched to a gene: 13. CDR3 length: 18 amino acids, cysteine to phenylalanine. The read is trimmed to its CDR3 DNA, 54 bases read in frame from base 1.